Below are 31 T cell receptor beta chains sequenced from a single sample in a study of post-analysis software for immune sequencing data. TCR beta libraries were prepared from cDNA with unique molecular identifiers. TCRdb itself ran the PCR reads through MiXCR, one entry per CDR3 protein. This table holds 800,000 to 950,000 distinct CDR3 sequences, 53% found once. Study-wide results and caveats: Among four to six TRBV segments more frequent in patients than controls were TRBV5-6, TRBV5-1 and TRBV20-1.

These TCRs are of unknown antigen specificity. Material: blood. All receptors derive from a girl aged 10 to 17 with multiple sclerosis.

The CDR3 spells CSVEQARGYTF. The CDR3 DNA sequence: TGCAGCGTTGAACAGGCAAGAGGCTACACCTTC. This chain uses TRBV29-1 with TRBJ1-2; D remains ambiguous. Germline V lookup: CDR1 SQVTM, CDR2 ANQGSEA. Trimming took 2 bases from V and 8 from J, leaving 9 bases between them. CDR3 length: 11 residues.

V is TRBV6-4 and J is TRBJ2-3; 11 positions agree with TRBD2. The V gene end was trimmed by 6 bases and the J gene end by 1 base; junction bases not matched to a gene: 3. Germline loops: CDR1 MRHNA, CDR2 SNTAGT. The CDR3 consists of 15 residues. The CDR3, as DNA: TGTGCCAGCAGAGCGACTAGCGGGGGCACAGATACGCAGTATTTT. It yields the protein CASRATSGGTDTQYF.

A single count supports this clonotype. V and J are TRBV14 and TRBJ2-3; D is undetermined. CDR1 is SGHDN, CDR2 FVKESK, per germline. Trimming shortened V by 3 bases and J by 2 bases, and 6 bases separated the two germline ends. This CDR3 contains 13 residues. For the CDR3, the DNA is TGTGCCAGCAGCCATGACCACACAGATACGCAGTATTTT. It encodes CASSHDHTDTQYF.

This clonotype has more than one count but fewer than ten. The chain has TRBV5-1 and TRBJ2-3; the D gene could be TRBD1 or TRBD2 (7 bases each). The CDR3 length is 13 residues. V lost 9 bases, J lost 2 bases, and 13 bases lay in between. Germline CDR1 is SGHRS and CDR2 is YFSETQ. CDR3 residues: CATQGGDTDTQYF. The CDR3 DNA follows: TGCGCCACCCAGGGGGGGGACACAGATACGCAGTATTTT.

This clonotype occurred a few times. The CDR3 region is CASSLGLAGDPEQYF. The CDR3 nucleotides are TGCGCCAGCAGCTTAGGACTAGCGGGAGATCCCGAGCAGTACTTC. This chain links TRBV5-1 with TRBJ2-5, with 13 nucleotides matching TRBD2. The DNA end lines up better with TRBJ2-7; the J call may be wrong. The CDR3 spans 15 residues. Germline assignment: CDR1 SGHRS and CDR2 YFSETQ.

This sequence joins TRBV6-5 and TRBJ1-1; maybe TRBD1 (6 bases). There are 12 residues in the CDR3. Between the trimmed V and J ends, which lost 6 bases and 10 bases, there was a span of 15 bases. Germline values: CDR1 MNHEY, CDR2 SVGAGI. The CDR3 DNA follows: TGTGCCAGCAGCAAAACAGGGTTCGGAGCTTTCTTT. Its protein is CASSKTGFGAFF.

As regards this clonotype: Compared with germline, one end of the junction differs, possibly owing to a read error. The chain couples TRBV12-3 or TRBV12-4 to TRBJ2-1; weak D call: TRBD2 (5 bases). This CDR3 is 13 amino acids long. CDR3 nucleotides: TGTGCCAGCAGTTTACGAGGGAACGGTGAGCAGTGCTTC. This sequence encodes CASSLRGNGEQCF.

V usage is TRBV20-1 and J usage is TRBJ2-3; 7 nucleotides line up with TRBD1. Germline CDR1 and CDR2: DFQATT and SNEGSKA (reference sequence). The CDR3 is made up of 16 amino acids. Trimming cost V 5 bases and J 1 base; bases outside gene matches: 12. CDR3 sequence reads: CSARPQGIPGTDTQYF. DNA of the CDR3: TGCAGTGCTCGACCACAGGGGATCCCTGGCACAGATACGCAGTATTTT.

The chain uses TRBV12-3 or TRBV12-4 and TRBJ2-7; possibly TRBD2 for D (5 bases). The CDR3 covers 14 residues. Trimming cost V 3 bases and J 2 bases, with 11 bases left between them. The CDR3 region has the DNA TGTGCCAGCAGTTTGTTAGCGAGCACCTACGAGCAGTACTTC. Protein: CASSLLASTYEQYF.

This clonotype was detected only a few times. The rearrangement links TRBV25-1 to TRBJ2-6; 10 bases map to TRBD2. J lost 0 bases, V lost 3 bases, and 5 bases had no gene match. The CDR3 is 18 amino acids. Germline V gene data show CDR1 as MGHDK and CDR2 as SYGVNS. CDR3 sequence: CASSDLAGVGSGANVLTF. The CDR3 region has the DNA TGTGCCAGCAGTGATCTAGCGGGAGTCGGCTCTGGGGCCAACGTCCTGACTTTC.

V usage is TRBV20-1 and J usage is TRBJ2-1; possibly TRBD1 or TRBD2 for D (5 bases each). Between the trimmed V and J ends, which lost 3 bases and 3 bases, there was a span of 12 bases. This CDR3 has 14 amino acids. Per germline, CDR1 DFQATT and CDR2 SNEGSKA (reference sequence). The CDR3 protein is CSARQGTLYNEQFF. The CDR3 DNA follows: TGCAGTGCTAGGCAAGGGACGCTCTACAATGAGCAGTTCTTC.

The chain joins TRBV6-5 to TRBJ1-2, with TRBD1 matching 7 bases. Unmatched junction bases numbered 7, after V lost 2 bases and J lost 10 bases. Germline-derived CDR1 and CDR2 are MNHEY and SVGAGI. The CDR3 has 13 amino acids. This chain's CDR3 is CASSYGWDSFYTF. DNA for the CDR3: TGTGCCAGCAGTTACGGCTGGGACAGCTTCTACACCTTC.

This clonotype appeared a single time. The chain links TRBV7-3 to TRBJ2-1; D could derive from TRBD1 or TRBD2 (5 bases each). The CDR3 consists of 18 residues. V gave up 5 bases and J gave up 5 bases, with 25 bases separating them. Per germline, CDR1 SGHTA and CDR2 FQGTGA. Here the CDR3 reads CASSQRVGTHSEDNEQFF. The CDR3 coding sequence is TGTGCCAGCAGCCAGCGTGTCGGGACGCACTCGGAGGACAATGAGCAGTTCTTC.

The chain links TRBV15 to TRBJ1-1; 11 nucleotides match TRBD1. Germline V CDR1 and CDR2: LNHNV, YYDKDF (reference sequence). The CDR3 spans 15 residues. The V and J ends lost 4 bases and 5 bases, in that order; junction bases with no gene match: 6. As DNA, the CDR3 is TGTGCCACCAGCAACGCGGACAGGGGGCGGACTGAAGCTTTCTTT. Its translation is CATSNADRGRTEAFF.

The rearrangement links TRBV6-1 to TRBJ1-2, with D hard to call. V was clipped by 4 bases and J by 8 bases, with 20 bases between them. The CDR3 extends over 15 amino acids. CDR1 MNHNS and CDR2 SASEGT come from the germline V gene. The CDR3 DNA is TGTGCCAGCAGTGTTCAGGTTTGGGGTGAAGGAGGCTACACCTTC. This translates into CASSVQVWGEGGYTF.

As regards this clonotype: One end of the junction is discordant with germline, which a read error may explain. This chain links TRBV9 with TRBJ2-5; 8 nucleotides align to TRBD2. Germline CDR1 and CDR2: SGDLS and YYNGEE. The CDR3 has 15 amino acids. CDR3 sequence: CASGVEAGVQETQYF. The DNA for the CDR3 is TGTGCCAGCGGCGTAGAAGCGGGAGTTCAAGAGACCCAGTACTTC.

This clonotype was seen once. The chain uses TRBV7-3 and TRBJ2-3; a weak D match, TRBD2 (5 bases). Germline-derived CDR1 and CDR2 are SGHTA and FQGTGA. The CDR3 covers 13 residues. Trimming shortened V by 6 bases and J by 4 bases, and 11 bases separated the two germline ends. For the CDR3, the DNA is TGTGCCAGCAGTTTCACTAGAGCAGATACGCAGTATTTT. This sequence encodes CASSFTRADTQYF.

The chain employs TRBV7-2 and TRBJ2-1; perhaps TRBD2 as D (5 bases). V was shortened by 5 bases and J by 3 bases, with 14 bases between the two germline ends. Looked up from germline, CDR1 is SGHTA and CDR2 is FQGNSA. There are 15 residues in the CDR3. Here the CDR3 reads CASSLRSSGYNEQFF. The CDR3 DNA reads as TGTGCCAGCAGCCTAAGGTCCAGCGGCTACAATGAGCAGTTCTTC.

The V gene is TRBV7-2, the J gene TRBJ2-1; 9 nucleotides line up with TRBD2. CDR3 size: 16 residues. V was pared by 0 bases and J by 7 bases, with 7 bases of the junction left unmatched. CDR1 and CDR2 (germline): SGHTA, FQGNSA. CDR3 amino acids: CASSLARLSGGNEQFF. CDR3 nucleotide sequence: TGTGCCAGCAGCTTAGCGCGGCTAAGCGGGGGGAATGAGCAGTTCTTC.

This clonotype was observed once. The rearrangement uses TRBV12-3 or TRBV12-4 and TRBJ1-2; 11 nucleotides align to TRBD1. CDR3 length: 14 residues. With 8 bases clipped from V and 4 bases from J, the junction kept 6 bases outside the gene matches. In DNA, the CDR3 is TGTGCCAGCGGCCGGGACAGGGGGATCTATGGCTACACCTTC. Its protein is CASGRDRGIYGYTF.

The chain couples TRBV7-6 to TRBJ2-1; maybe TRBD1 (6 bases). The CDR3 length is 18 residues. V shed 3 bases and J shed 5 bases, with 23 bases lying between them. Germline CDR1 SGHVS, CDR2 FNYEAQ. The CDR3 loop is CASSFLPDTGSPHNEQFF. DNA of the CDR3: TGTGCCAGCAGCTTTTTACCTGATACAGGGTCTCCTCACAATGAGCAGTTCTTC.

A few counts support this clonotype. The gene calls are TRBV29-1 and TRBJ2-7, with 9 positions matching TRBD2. This CDR3 comprises 14 residues. Germline lookup yields CDR1 SQVTM and CDR2 ANQGSEA. J lost 2 bases, V lost 7 bases, and 9 bases had no gene match. This CDR3 reads CSAIAGVGPYEQYF. CDR3 in DNA: TGCAGCGCTATAGCGGGAGTAGGCCCCTACGAGCAGTACTTC.

The chain couples TRBV5-1 to TRBJ2-7, with TRBD1 matching 8 bases. The CDR3 is 15 amino acids. Germline V gene lookup returns CDR1 SGHRS and CDR2 YFSETQ. V trimming: 4 bases; J trimming: 0 bases; junction bases outside the gene matches: 6. The CDR3 spells CASSPGQARSYEQYF. CDR3 nucleotide sequence: TGCGCCAGCAGCCCGGGACAGGCCCGCTCCTACGAGCAGTACTTC.

As for this clonotype: At one boundary the junction diverges from the germline segment, which might be a read error. V is TRBV3-1 and J is TRBJ2-3, with 9 bases aligning to TRBD2. The CDR3 extends over 17 amino acids. Germline V gene data show CDR1 as LGHDT and CDR2 as YNNKEL (reference sequence). The CDR3 bases are TGTGTCAGCAGCCAAGATAAGGCGGGGGGGTGGACAGATACGCAGTATTTT. This gives the protein CVSSQDKAGGWTDTQYF.

This chain uses TRBV27 with TRBJ2-1, with D maybe TRBD2 (5 bases). Germline CDR1 and CDR2: MNHEY and SMNVEV (reference sequence). Trimming removed 2 bases from V and 9 bases from J, with 11 bases in between. CDR3 length: 13 amino acids. The DNA of the CDR3 is TGTGCCAGCAGTTTAGAGGGCTGGGGTGAGCAGTTCTTC. Encoded protein: CASSLEGWGEQFF.

The chain links TRBV20-1 to TRBJ1-6; D ambiguous. The CDR3 has 16 amino acids. The V gene lost 0 bases and the J gene lost 0 bases, with 9 bases spanning the gap. CDR1 DFQATT and CDR2 SNEGSKA come from the germline V gene (reference sequence). The CDR3 spells CSAREVPSSYNSPLHF. DNA for the CDR3: TGCAGTGCTAGAGAGGTTCCAAGCTCCTATAATTCACCCCTCCACTTT.

The chain employs TRBV20-1 and TRBJ2-5; TRBD2 aligns across 16 bases. With V trimmed by 5 bases and J by 5 bases, 8 bases remained unmatched. The CDR3 sequence is 16 residues long. Germline values: CDR1 DFQATT, CDR2 SNEGSKA (reference sequence). The CDR3 is CSAPGTSGRAGETQYF. In DNA form, the CDR3 reads TGCAGTGCTCCCGGGACTAGCGGGAGGGCTGGCGAGACCCAGTACTTC.

This chain connects TRBV12-3 or TRBV12-4 to TRBJ1-6; unclear D gene. Trimming took off 3 bases at V and 10 bases at J, with 13 bases between the two ends. The CDR3 is made up of 14 amino acids. CDR3 in DNA: TGTGCCAGCAGTTTCCAAGGAGGTCAGTCACCCCTCCACTTT. It yields the protein CASSFQGGQSPLHF.

The chain links TRBV5-1 to TRBJ1-5; D remains ambiguous. The germline V and J ends were trimmed by 3 bases and 7 bases, with 11 bases remaining between them. The CDR3 is 13 residues long. Germline CDR1 is SGHRS and CDR2 is YFSETQ. The CDR3 here is CASSWEVGQPQHF. As DNA, the CDR3 is TGCGCCAGCAGCTGGGAGGTGGGGCAGCCCCAGCATTTT.

This chain links TRBV6-1 with TRBJ2-1, with 11 positions matching TRBD1. V lost 6 bases, J lost 3 bases, and 7 bases stayed unmatched. This CDR3 has 16 amino acids. Looked up from germline, CDR1 is MNHNS and CDR2 is SASEGT. The CDR3 is CASRLTGTGGYNEQFF. The CDR3 DNA is TGTGCCAGCAGACTAACCGGGACAGGGGGCTACAATGAGCAGTTCTTC.

The rearrangement links TRBV20-1 to TRBJ2-5; TRBD2 matches at 7 bases. V gave up 4 bases and J gave up 1 base; unmatched junction bases: 9. Germline-derived CDR1 and CDR2 are DFQATT and SNEGSKA (reference sequence). The CDR3 has 15 residues. The CDR3 reads CSATPGEGLQETQYF. As DNA, the CDR3 is TGCAGTGCTACACCCGGGGAGGGCCTCCAAGAGACCCAGTACTTC.